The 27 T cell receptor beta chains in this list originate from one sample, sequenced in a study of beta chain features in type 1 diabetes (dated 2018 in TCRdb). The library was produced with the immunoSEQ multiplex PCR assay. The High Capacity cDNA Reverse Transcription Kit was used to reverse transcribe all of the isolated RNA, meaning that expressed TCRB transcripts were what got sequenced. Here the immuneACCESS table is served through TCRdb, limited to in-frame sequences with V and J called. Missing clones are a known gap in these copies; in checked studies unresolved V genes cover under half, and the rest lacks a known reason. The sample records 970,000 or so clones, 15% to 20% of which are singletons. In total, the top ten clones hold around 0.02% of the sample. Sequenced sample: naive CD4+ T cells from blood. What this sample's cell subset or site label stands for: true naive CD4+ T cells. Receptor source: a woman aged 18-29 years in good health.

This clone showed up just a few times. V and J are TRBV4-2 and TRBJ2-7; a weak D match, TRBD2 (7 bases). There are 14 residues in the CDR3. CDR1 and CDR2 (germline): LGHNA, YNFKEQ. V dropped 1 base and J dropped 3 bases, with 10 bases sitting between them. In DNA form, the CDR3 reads TGTGCCAGCAGCCAAGGCGGGGGCAACTACGAGCAGTACTTC. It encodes CASSQGGGNYEQYF.

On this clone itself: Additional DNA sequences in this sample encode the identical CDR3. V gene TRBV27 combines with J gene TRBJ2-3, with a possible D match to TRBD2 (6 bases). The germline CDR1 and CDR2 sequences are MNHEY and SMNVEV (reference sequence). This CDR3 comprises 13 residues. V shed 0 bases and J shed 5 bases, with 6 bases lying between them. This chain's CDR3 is CASSLSGGDTQYF. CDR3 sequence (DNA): TGTGCCAGCAGTTTATCGGGGGGAGATACGCAGTATTTT.

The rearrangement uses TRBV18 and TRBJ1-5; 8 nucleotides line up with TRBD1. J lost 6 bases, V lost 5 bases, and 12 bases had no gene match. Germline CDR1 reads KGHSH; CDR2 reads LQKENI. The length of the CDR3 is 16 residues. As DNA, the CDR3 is TGTGCCAGCTCAGATCGGACAGGGTCTGGGTCTCAGCCCCAGCATTTT. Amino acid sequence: CASSDRTGSGSQPQHF.

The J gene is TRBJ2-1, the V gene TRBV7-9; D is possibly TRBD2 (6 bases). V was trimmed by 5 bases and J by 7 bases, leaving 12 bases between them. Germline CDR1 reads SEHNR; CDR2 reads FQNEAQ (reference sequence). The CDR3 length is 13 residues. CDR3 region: CASSRAGRNEQFF. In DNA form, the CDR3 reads TGTGCCAGCAGCCGGGCAGGGAGGAATGAGCAGTTCTTC.

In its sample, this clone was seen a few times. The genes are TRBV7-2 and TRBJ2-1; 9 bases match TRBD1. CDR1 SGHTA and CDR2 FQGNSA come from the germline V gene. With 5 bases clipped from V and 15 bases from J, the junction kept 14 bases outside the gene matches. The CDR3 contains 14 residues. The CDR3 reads CASSTPGQGKAAFF. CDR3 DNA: TGTGCCAGCAGCACACCGGGACAGGGAAAAGCGGCGTTCTTC.

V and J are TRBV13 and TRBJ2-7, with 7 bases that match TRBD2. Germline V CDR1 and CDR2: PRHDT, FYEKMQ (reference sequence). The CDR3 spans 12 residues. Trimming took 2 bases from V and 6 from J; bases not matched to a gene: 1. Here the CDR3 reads CASSLWEGEQYF. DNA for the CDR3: TGTGCCAGCAGCTTATGGGAGGGCGAGCAGTACTTC.

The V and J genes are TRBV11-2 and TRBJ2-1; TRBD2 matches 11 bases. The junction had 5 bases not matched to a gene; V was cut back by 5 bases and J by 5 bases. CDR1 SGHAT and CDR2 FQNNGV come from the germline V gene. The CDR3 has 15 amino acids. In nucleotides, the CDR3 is TGTGCCAGCAGCGAACTAGCGGGAGAGGACAATGAGCAGTTCTTC. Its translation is CASSELAGEDNEQFF.

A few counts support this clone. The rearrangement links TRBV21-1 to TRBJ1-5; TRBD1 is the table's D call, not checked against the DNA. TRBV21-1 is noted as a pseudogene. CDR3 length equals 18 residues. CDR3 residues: CASTNPGQGGGSNQPQHF. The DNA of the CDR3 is TGTGCCAGCACCAACCCGGGACAGGGGGGAGGTAGCAATCAGCCCCAGCATTTT.

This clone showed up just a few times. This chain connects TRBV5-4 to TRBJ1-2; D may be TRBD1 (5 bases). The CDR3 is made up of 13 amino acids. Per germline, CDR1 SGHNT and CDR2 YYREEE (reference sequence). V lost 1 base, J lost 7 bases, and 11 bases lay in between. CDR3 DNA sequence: TGTGCCAGCAGCTTGCAGGGCCCGGGTGGCTACACCTTC. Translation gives CASSLQGPGGYTF.

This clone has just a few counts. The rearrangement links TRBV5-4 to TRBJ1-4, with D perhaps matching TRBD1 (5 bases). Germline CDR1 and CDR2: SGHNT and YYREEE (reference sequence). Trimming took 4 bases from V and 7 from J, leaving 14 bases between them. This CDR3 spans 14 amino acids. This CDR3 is CASSRRAAFEKLFF. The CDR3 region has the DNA TGTGCCAGCAGCCGCAGGGCAGCCTTTGAAAAACTGTTTTTT.

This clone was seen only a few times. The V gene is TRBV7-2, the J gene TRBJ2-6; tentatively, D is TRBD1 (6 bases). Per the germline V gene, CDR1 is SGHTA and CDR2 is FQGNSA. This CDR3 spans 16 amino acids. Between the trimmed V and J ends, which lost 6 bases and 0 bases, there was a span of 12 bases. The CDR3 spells CASRPGHLSGANVLTF. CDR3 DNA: TGTGCCAGCAGACCGGGACACCTCTCTGGGGCCAACGTCCTGACTTTC. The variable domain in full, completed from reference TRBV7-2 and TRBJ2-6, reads GAGVSQSPSNKVTEKGKDVELRCDPISGHTALYWYRQSLGQGLEFLIYFQGNSAPDKSGLPSDRFSAERTGGSVSTLTIQRTQQEDSAVYLCASRPGHLSGANVLTFGAGSRLTVL.

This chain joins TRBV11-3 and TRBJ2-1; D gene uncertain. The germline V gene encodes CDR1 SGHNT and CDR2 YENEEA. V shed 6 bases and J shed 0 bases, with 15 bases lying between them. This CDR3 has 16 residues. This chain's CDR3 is CASRAKGIISYNEQFF. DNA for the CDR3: TGTGCCAGCAGAGCTAAAGGGATAATCTCCTACAATGAGCAGTTCTTC.

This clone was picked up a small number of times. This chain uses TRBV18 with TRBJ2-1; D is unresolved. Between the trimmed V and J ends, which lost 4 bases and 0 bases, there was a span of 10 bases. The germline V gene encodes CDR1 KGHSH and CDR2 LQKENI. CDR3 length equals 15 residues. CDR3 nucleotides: TGTGCCAGCTCACGCGGTTCTAGCTCCTACAATGAGCAGTTCTTC. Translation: CASSRGSSSYNEQFF.

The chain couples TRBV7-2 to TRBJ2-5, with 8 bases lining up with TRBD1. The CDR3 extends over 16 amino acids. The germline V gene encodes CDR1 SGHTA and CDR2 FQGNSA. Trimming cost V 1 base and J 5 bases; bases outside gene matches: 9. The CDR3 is CASSLVDRELWETQYF. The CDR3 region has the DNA TGTGCCAGCAGCTTAGTGGACAGGGAGTTGTGGGAGACCCAGTACTTC. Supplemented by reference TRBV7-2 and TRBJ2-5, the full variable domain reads GAGVSQSPSNKVTEKGKDVELRCDPISGHTALYWYRQSLGQGLEFLIYFQGNSAPDKSGLPSDRFSAERTGGSVSTLTIQRTQQEDSAVYLCASSLVDRELWETQYFGPGTRLLVL.

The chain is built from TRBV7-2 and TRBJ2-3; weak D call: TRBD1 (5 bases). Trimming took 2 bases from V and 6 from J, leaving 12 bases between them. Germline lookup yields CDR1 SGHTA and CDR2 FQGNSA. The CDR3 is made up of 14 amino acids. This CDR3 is CASSLRPDSDTQYF. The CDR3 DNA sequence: TGTGCCAGCAGCTTAAGGCCTGACAGCGATACGCAGTATTTT.

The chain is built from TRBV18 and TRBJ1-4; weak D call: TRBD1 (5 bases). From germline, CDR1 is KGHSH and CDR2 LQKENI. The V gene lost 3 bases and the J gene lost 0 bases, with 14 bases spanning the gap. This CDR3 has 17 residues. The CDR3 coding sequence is TGTGCCAGCTCACCTCGGGACGGAGGTGCAACTAATGAAAAACTGTTTTTT. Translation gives CASSPRDGGATNEKLFF.

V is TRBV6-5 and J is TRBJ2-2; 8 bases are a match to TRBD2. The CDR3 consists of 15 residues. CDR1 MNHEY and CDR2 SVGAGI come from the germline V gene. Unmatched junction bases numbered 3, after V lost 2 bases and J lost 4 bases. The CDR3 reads CASSYHGTSTGELFF. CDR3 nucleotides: TGTGCCAGCAGTTACCATGGGACTAGCACCGGGGAGCTGTTTTTT.

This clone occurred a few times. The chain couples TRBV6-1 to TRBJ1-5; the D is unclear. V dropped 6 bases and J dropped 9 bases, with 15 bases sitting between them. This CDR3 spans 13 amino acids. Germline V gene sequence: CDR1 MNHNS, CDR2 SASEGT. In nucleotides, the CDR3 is TGTGCCAGCAGCACTAGGGTCCAGACGCCCCAGCATTTT. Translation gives CASSTRVQTPQHF.

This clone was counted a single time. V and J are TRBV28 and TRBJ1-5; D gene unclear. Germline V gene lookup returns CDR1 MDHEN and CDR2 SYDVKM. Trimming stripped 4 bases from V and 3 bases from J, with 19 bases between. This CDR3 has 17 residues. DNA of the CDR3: TGTGCCAGCAGTTCACGTCTATGGGGAGGACCCAATCAGCCCCAGCATTTT. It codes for CASSSRLWGGPNQPQHF.

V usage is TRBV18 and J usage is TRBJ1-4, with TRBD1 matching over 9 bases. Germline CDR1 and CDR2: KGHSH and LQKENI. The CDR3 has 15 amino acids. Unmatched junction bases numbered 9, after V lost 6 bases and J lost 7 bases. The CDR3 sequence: CASSSDRGRGEKLFF. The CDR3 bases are TGTGCCAGCTCGTCGGACAGGGGAAGGGGTGAAAAACTGTTTTTT.

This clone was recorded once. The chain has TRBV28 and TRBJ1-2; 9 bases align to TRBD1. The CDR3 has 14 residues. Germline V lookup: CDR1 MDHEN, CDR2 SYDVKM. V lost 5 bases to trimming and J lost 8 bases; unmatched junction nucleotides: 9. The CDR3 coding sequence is TGTGCCAGCAGTCCACCGGGACAGGGTGGGGGCTACACCTTC. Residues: CASSPPGQGGGYTF.

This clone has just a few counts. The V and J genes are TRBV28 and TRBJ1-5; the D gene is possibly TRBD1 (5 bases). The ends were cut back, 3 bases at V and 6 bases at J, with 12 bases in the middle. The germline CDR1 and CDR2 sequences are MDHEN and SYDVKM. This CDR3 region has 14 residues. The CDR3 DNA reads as TGTGCCAGCAGTTTCACACCAGGGTTTCAGCCCCAGCATTTT. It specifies CASSFTPGFQPQHF.

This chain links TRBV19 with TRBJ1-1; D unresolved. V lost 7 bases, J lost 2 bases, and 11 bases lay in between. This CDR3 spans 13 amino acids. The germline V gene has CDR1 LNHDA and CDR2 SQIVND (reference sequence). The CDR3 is CASIEAGNTEAFF. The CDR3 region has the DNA TGTGCCAGTATCGAGGCAGGAAACACTGAAGCTTTCTTT.

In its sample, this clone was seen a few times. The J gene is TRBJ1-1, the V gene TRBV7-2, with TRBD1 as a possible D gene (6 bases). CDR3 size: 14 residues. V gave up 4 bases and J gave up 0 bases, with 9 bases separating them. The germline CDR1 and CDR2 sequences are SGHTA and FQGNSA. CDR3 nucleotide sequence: TGTGCCAGCAGCTACAGGGCCCTGAACACTGAAGCTTTCTTT. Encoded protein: CASSYRALNTEAFF.

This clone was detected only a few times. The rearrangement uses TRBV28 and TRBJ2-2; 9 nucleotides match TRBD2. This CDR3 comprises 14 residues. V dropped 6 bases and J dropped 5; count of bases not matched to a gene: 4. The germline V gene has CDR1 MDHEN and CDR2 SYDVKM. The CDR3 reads CASRTSGTTGELFF. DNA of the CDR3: TGTGCCAGCAGGACTAGCGGAACAACCGGGGAGCTGTTTTTT.

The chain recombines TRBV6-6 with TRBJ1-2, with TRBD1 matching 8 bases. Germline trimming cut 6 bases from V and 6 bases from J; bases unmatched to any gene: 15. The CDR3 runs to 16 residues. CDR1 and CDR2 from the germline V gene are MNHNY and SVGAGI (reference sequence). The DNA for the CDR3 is TGTGCCAGCAGCCAAAACGCCGGGACAGGATTAAATGGCTACACCTTC. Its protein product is CASSQNAGTGLNGYTF.

CDR3: CASSQVFRTSGHNEQFF. The CDR3, as DNA: TGTGCCAGCAGCCAAGTCTTCAGGACTAGCGGACACAATGAGCAGTTCTTC. The chain couples TRBV14 to TRBJ2-1, with 10 positions matching TRBD2. The CDR3 spans 17 residues. J lost 5 bases, V lost 1 base, and 8 bases had no gene match. Germline loops: CDR1 SGHDN, CDR2 FVKESK. Drawing the rest from reference TRBV14 and TRBJ2-1, the complete variable domain is EAGVTQFPSHSVIEKGQTVTLRCDPISGHDNLYWYRRVMGKEIKFLLHFVKESKQDESGMPNNRFLAERTGGTYSTLKVQPAELEDSGVYFCASSQVFRTSGHNEQFFGPGTRLTVL.